The 16 T cell receptor beta chains below all came from one sample that was sequenced in a study of T cell clonotyping in hematopoietic cell transplantation. Only in-frame clones appear in the TCRdb table, and some are missing; sequencing was by immunoSEQ multiplex PCR. The sample includes 11,000 to 15,000 clones, around 84% of them seen just once. This material consisted of PBMCs, taken 100 days after allogeneic stem cell transplant. The receptors come from a male patient aged 50 or older who had an allogeneic stem cell transplant from an unrelated donor, so T cells may come from the graft donor. Some clones in this sample may be carry-over from other donors' samples.

A single count supports this clone. The V and J genes are TRBV6-5 and TRBJ1-1; no clear D gene. V was cut by 9 bases and J by 5 bases, with 10 bases left in between. The CDR3 has 11 residues. CDR1 MNHEY and CDR2 SVGAGI come from the germline V gene. CDR3 sequence reads: CASHRLTEAFF. As DNA, the CDR3 is TGTGCCAGTCATCGGTTGACTGAAGCTTTCTTT.

The chain employs TRBV5-1 and TRBJ2-5, with D unresolved. Trimming took off 2 bases at V and 4 bases at J, with 12 bases between the two ends. This CDR3 comprises 14 residues. Germline lookup yields CDR1 SGHRS and CDR2 YFSETQ. CDR3 DNA: TGCGCCAGCAGCTTAGATCAGTTCGGAGAGACCCAGTACTTC. Residues: CASSLDQFGETQYF.

The rearrangement joins TRBV13 to TRBJ2-2; 12 bases align to TRBD2. The CDR3 covers 17 residues. Unmatched junction bases numbered 6, after V lost 4 bases and J lost 3 bases. Per the germline V gene, CDR1 is PRHDT and CDR2 is FYEKMQ (reference sequence). Written as DNA, the CDR3 is TGTGCCAGCAGCTCTAGCGGGGGGGCCGTGGACACCGGGGAGCTGTTTTTT. Encoded protein: CASSSSGGAVDTGELFF.

The table lists this clone with a few counts. V is TRBV10-3 and J is TRBJ1-1, with 11 bases identical to TRBD1. Trimming took 6 bases from V and 5 from J; bases not matched to a gene: 2. The germline V gene has CDR1 ENHRY and CDR2 SYGVKD. The CDR3 runs 13 residues. This CDR3 reads CAIRGQGETEAFF. The CDR3 region has the DNA TGTGCCATCAGGGGACAGGGGGAAACTGAAGCTTTCTTT.

CDR3 in amino acids: CASSYGPEETQYF. The CDR3, as DNA: TGTGCCAGCAGTTACGGGCCGGAAGAGACCCAGTACTTC. The rearrangement uses TRBV6-5 and TRBJ2-5; the D is unclear. CDR1 MNHEY and CDR2 SVGAGI come from the germline V gene. The CDR3 runs to 13 residues. Trimming shortened V by 2 bases and J by 3 bases, and 7 bases separated the two germline ends.

V usage is TRBV6-5 and J usage is TRBJ2-1; D call uncertain. V gave up 5 bases and J gave up 5 bases, with 7 bases separating them. Germline lookup yields CDR1 MNHEY and CDR2 SVGAGI. CDR3 length: 12 amino acids. CDR3 region: CASSTRNNEQFF. CDR3 DNA sequence: TGTGCCAGCAGTACACGTAACAATGAGCAGTTCTTC.

The chain uses TRBV29-1 and TRBJ2-1; perhaps TRBD2 as D (6 bases). The V end was cut by 7 bases, the J end by 10 bases, with 17 bases between. CDR1 is SQVTM and CDR2 is ANQGSEA in the germline V gene. The CDR3 extends over 12 amino acids. The CDR3 DNA is TGCAGCGCACAGACGGCGGGACCGGAGCAGTTCTTC. This codes for CSAQTAGPEQFF.

The chain links TRBV5-6 to TRBJ2-5; D call uncertain. Germline CDR1 is SGHDT and CDR2 is YYEEEE. Trimming cost V 2 bases and J 0 bases, with 2 bases left between them. This CDR3 contains 12 residues. The chain's CDR3 is CASSFYQETQYF. CDR3 in DNA: TGTGCCAGCAGCTTTTACCAAGAGACCCAGTACTTC.

The chain employs TRBV28 and TRBJ1-2, with 8 nucleotides matching TRBD1. CDR1 is MDHEN and CDR2 is SYDVKM in the germline V gene. This CDR3 spans 14 amino acids. The trim removed 1 base at V and 8 bases at J, leaving 6 bases unmatched. Here the CDR3 reads CASSLYDRGRGYTF. The CDR3, as DNA: TGTGCCAGCAGTTTATATGACAGGGGAAGGGGCTACACCTTC.

The V call is TRBV30, the J call TRBJ1-2; the D is unclear. This CDR3 is built from 14 residues. Germline assignment: CDR1 GTSNPN and CDR2 SVGIG (reference sequence). V lost 2 bases to trimming and J lost 8 bases, with 18 bases between them. CDR3 coding DNA: TGTGCCTGGAGTACCTACTCTCATTGGTCCGGCTACACCTTC. This translates into CAWSTYSHWSGYTF.

The J gene is TRBJ2-1, the V gene TRBV11-2; D might be TRBD1 (6 bases). Germline CDR1 SGHAT, CDR2 FQNNGV. With 0 bases removed from V and 5 bases from J, the gap between germline ends came to 11 bases. The CDR3 spans 15 residues. This chain's CDR3 is CASSLDGGRNNEQFF. CDR3 DNA: TGTGCCAGCAGCTTAGATGGGGGCAGAAACAATGAGCAGTTCTTC.

The J gene is TRBJ2-3, the V gene TRBV5-4; D is ambiguous. Germline V CDR1 and CDR2: SGHNT, YYREEE (reference sequence). Trimming removed 2 bases from V and 2 bases from J, with 6 bases in between. CDR3 length: 13 amino acids. CDR3 region: CASSFKSTDTQYF. The DNA for the CDR3 is TGTGCCAGCAGCTTTAAGTCCACAGATACGCAGTATTTT.

This rearrangement joins TRBV30 to TRBJ1-2; D is possibly TRBD1 (5 bases). The CDR3 extends over 13 amino acids. The germline V gene has CDR1 GTSNPN and CDR2 SVGIG (reference sequence). Trimming stripped 2 bases from V and 2 bases from J, with 9 bases between. As DNA, the CDR3 is TGTGCCTGGAGTTGGGGGGGAAACTATGGCTACACCTTC. Protein sequence: CAWSWGGNYGYTF.

The sample holds one count of this clone. The chain couples TRBV19 to TRBJ2-6; 9 bases are a match to TRBD1. J was trimmed by 0 bases and V by 8 bases; bases with no gene match: 5. Germline values: CDR1 LNHDA, CDR2 SQIVND (reference sequence). The CDR3 runs to 16 residues. The CDR3 sequence: CASRQGDSSGANVLTF. The CDR3, as DNA: TGTGCCAGTCGACAGGGGGATTCCTCTGGGGCCAACGTCCTGACTTTC.

The J gene is TRBJ2-5, the V gene TRBV5-1; TRBD1 matches 12 bases. The CDR3 sequence is 15 residues long. V gave up 5 bases and J gave up 5 bases; unmatched junction bases: 7. Looked up from germline, CDR1 is SGHRS and CDR2 is YFSETQ. CDR3 coding DNA: TGCGCCAGCAGGCCCCGGGACAGGGGGCCGGAGACCCAGTACTTC. Its protein product is CASRPRDRGPETQYF.

This chain joins TRBV14 and TRBJ2-2; D gene unclear. The germline V gene has CDR1 SGHDN and CDR2 FVKESK. V lost 4 bases and J lost 6, with 6 bases in between. The length of the CDR3 is 12 residues. The CDR3 sequence is CASSPHPGELFF. The DNA of the CDR3 is TGTGCCAGCAGCCCCCATCCCGGGGAGCTGTTTTTT.